Shown below are 8 T cell receptor beta chains from a single sample sequenced in a study of control samples from healthy donors and cancer patients. Clones were read by immunoSEQ multiplex PCR, and TCRdb kept only the in-frame ones, dropping some. The sample has about 58,000 clones; over 75% are singletons. What was sequenced was PBMCs. The receptors derive from a woman aged 55-69 years with lung cancer.

The chain carries TRBV12-3 or TRBV12-4 and TRBJ1-5; D gene uncertain. The CDR3 runs 12 residues. V was shortened by 3 bases and J by 3 bases, with 3 bases between the two germline ends. CDR3: CASSFDNQPQHF. As DNA, the CDR3 is TGTGCCAGCAGTTTCGACAATCAGCCCCAGCATTTT.

The J gene is TRBJ2-5, the V gene TRBV7-2; 7 bases are a match to TRBD1. The CDR3 is 14 amino acids. Per germline, CDR1 SGHTA and CDR2 FQGNSA. V trimming: 5 bases; J trimming: 3 bases; junction bases outside the gene matches: 6. The CDR3 DNA sequence: TGTGCCAGCAGCGCTAACAGGGGAAAAGAGACCCAGTACTTC. It translates to CASSANRGKETQYF.

V is TRBV5-4 and J is TRBJ2-1; 7 nucleotides agree with TRBD2. This CDR3 has 16 amino acids. The V and J ends lost 0 bases and 4 bases, in that order; junction bases with no gene match: 7. Germline CDR1 reads SGHNT; CDR2 reads YYREEE (reference sequence). The DNA for the CDR3 is TGTGCCAGCAGCTTGGGAGCGGGAACTACATACAATGAGCAGTTCTTC. Its translation: CASSLGAGTTYNEQFF.

The J gene is TRBJ2-7, the V gene TRBV28, with D possibly TRBD1 on 6 matching bases. This CDR3 is 15 amino acids long. V lost 6 bases to trimming and J lost 1 base, with 16 bases between them. Germline lookup yields CDR1 MDHEN and CDR2 SYDVKM. CDR3 region: CASRGSDRPSYEQYF. CDR3 coding DNA: TGTGCCAGCAGGGGGAGTGACAGGCCTTCCTACGAGCAGTACTTC. The variable domain in full, completed from reference TRBV28 and TRBJ2-7, reads DVKVTQSSRYLVKRTGEKVFLECVQDMDHENMFWYRQDPGLGLRLIYFSYDVKMKEKGDIPEGYSVSREKKERFSLILESASTNQTSMYLCASRGSDRPSYEQYFGPGTRLTVT.

This chain uses TRBV6-5 with TRBJ1-5; the D is unclear. The V end lost 6 bases, the J end lost 5 bases, and 14 bases lay between the germline ends. Looked up from germline, CDR1 is MNHEY and CDR2 is SVGAGI. This CDR3 has 14 residues. The CDR3 reads CASSHSGPDQPQHF. In nucleotides, the CDR3 is TGTGCCAGCAGCCATTCAGGTCCCGATCAGCCCCAGCATTTT.

This rearrangement joins TRBV19 to TRBJ1-2; possibly TRBD1 for D (5 bases). CDR3 length equals 15 residues. V was pared by 3 bases and J by 2 bases, with 13 bases between. Germline CDR1 is LNHDA and CDR2 is SQIVND (reference sequence). The CDR3 reads CASSMFGRENYGYTF. The CDR3 DNA follows: TGTGCCAGTAGTATGTTCGGCAGGGAGAACTATGGCTACACCTTC. Looking up the rest from reference TRBV19 and TRBJ1-2 gives the full variable domain: DGGITQSPKYLFRKEGQNVTLSCEQNLNHDAMYWYRQDPGQGLRLIYYSQIVNDFQKGDIAEGYSVSREKKESFPLTVTSAQKNPTAFYLCASSMFGRENYGYTFGSGTRLTVV.

This chain links TRBV30 with TRBJ1-1; 8 bases are a match to TRBD1. CDR1 is GTSNPN and CDR2 is SVGIG in the germline V gene (reference sequence). The CDR3 spans 14 residues. After removal of 0 bases from V and 7 bases from J, the junction contained 7 bases not matched to a gene. The CDR3 nucleotides are TGTGCCTGGAGTGTACCGGACAGGGTTCGTGAAGCTTTCTTT. Translating it yields CAWSVPDRVREAFF.

The chain uses TRBV9 and TRBJ1-4; D ambiguous. The V and J ends lost 0 bases and 4 bases respectively, with 13 bases between them. The CDR3 contains 16 residues. From germline, CDR1 is SGDLS and CDR2 YYNGEE. The CDR3 spells CASSVAQYSNNEKLFF. The CDR3 DNA sequence: TGTGCCAGCAGCGTAGCTCAGTACAGCAATAATGAAAAACTGTTTTTT.